Below, 26 T cell receptor beta chains from the same sample are listed, as sequenced in a study of cytomegalovirus exposure and HLA in healthy donors. Both 60 Vbeta primers and 13 Jbeta primers went into the PCR. Assay used: immunoSEQ multiplex PCR; TCRdb lists only in-frame clones, some missing. Of about 190,000 clones in the sample, roughly 73% are singletons; the top ten hold 1.5% to 2%. The material sequenced was PBMCs. Receptors were obtained from a woman aged 25 to 39 in good health and CMV-seronegative.

The V gene is TRBV4-2, the J gene TRBJ2-5; 12 nucleotides agree with TRBD2. Trimming took 2 bases from V and 5 from J; bases not matched to a gene: 12. The CDR3 consists of 18 residues. Germline V lookup: CDR1 LGHNA, CDR2 YNFKEQ. CDR3: CASSQTGSSGRAGETQYF. The CDR3 DNA sequence: TGTGCCAGCAGCCAAACGGGTTCTAGCGGGAGGGCCGGGGAGACCCAGTACTTC.

The chain combines TRBV27 with TRBJ2-7, with TRBD1 matching 7 bases. Trimming at V came to 3 bases and at J to 0 bases, leaving 8 bases not matched to a gene. The CDR3 totals 16 residues. Germline V gives CDR1 MNHEY, CDR2 SMNVEV (reference sequence). The CDR3 nucleotides are TGTGCCAGCAGTTTCCGGACAGGCTGGAGCTCCTACGAGCAGTACTTC. Its protein product is CASSFRTGWSSYEQYF.

The CDR3 DNA reads as TGTGCCAGCAGCTTAAAGTCGGGGGGCGCCCTGAACACTGAAGCTTTCTTT. Residues: CASSLKSGGALNTEAFF. The rearrangement joins TRBV7-9 to TRBJ1-1; a possible D gene is TRBD1 (6 bases). The ends were cut back, 2 bases at V and 0 bases at J, with 16 bases in the middle. CDR1 SEHNR and CDR2 FQNEAQ come from the germline V gene (reference sequence). This CDR3 spans 17 amino acids.

The rearrangement links TRBV2 to TRBJ2-7; 10 bases match TRBD1. This CDR3 is 16 amino acids long. Germline V CDR1 and CDR2: SNHLY, FYNNEI. V shed 6 bases, J shed 3 bases, and the junction held 11 bases outside the gene matches. CDR3 in amino acids: CASRRPGTGEFYEQYF. CDR3 nucleotide sequence: TGTGCCAGCAGAAGACCCGGGACAGGGGAATTCTACGAGCAGTACTTC.

This chain uses TRBV7-9 with TRBJ2-7; 11 bases fit TRBD2. Germline V gene sequence: CDR1 SEHNR, CDR2 FQNEAQ (reference sequence). The CDR3 is 17 amino acids. Trimming at V came to 3 bases and at J to 3 bases, leaving 10 bases not matched to a gene. The CDR3 sequence is CASSFDRTGLADYEQYF. CDR3 bases: TGTGCCAGCAGCTTCGACAGGACGGGACTAGCGGACTACGAGCAGTACTTC.

This clone is a singleton in its sample. The rearrangement uses TRBV9 and TRBJ1-5; 8 bases agree with TRBD1. The CDR3 sequence is 14 residues long. With V trimmed by 2 bases and J by 6 bases, 4 bases remained unmatched. CDR1 is SGDLS and CDR2 is YYNGEE in the germline V gene. The CDR3 coding sequence is TGTGCCAGCAGCGTTTCAGGGGGCTTTCAGCCCCAGCATTTT. Protein product: CASSVSGGFQPQHF.

The genes are TRBV18 and TRBJ1-5; a possible D gene is TRBD1 (5 bases). The CDR3 runs 14 residues. V was pared by 6 bases and J by 3 bases, with 12 bases between. Germline V gives CDR1 KGHSH, CDR2 LQKENI. CDR3: CASSAQGYNQPQHF. CDR3 sequence (DNA): TGTGCCAGCTCCGCCCAGGGATACAATCAGCCCCAGCATTTT.

About this clone itself: The junction departs from germline at one end; a sequencing error may be responsible. The same CDR3 also results from other DNA sequences found in this sample. The chain links TRBV4-1 to TRBJ1-1, with D maybe TRBD1 (5 bases). There are 15 residues in the CDR3. Germline values: CDR1 MGHRA, CDR2 YSYEKL. The CDR3 nucleotides are TGCGCCAGCAGCCAAGATATTCAGGGCCTCGCTGAGGCTTTCTTT. It yields the protein CASSQDIQGLAEAFF.

The chain carries TRBV7-2 and TRBJ1-6, with 8 nucleotides matching TRBD1. Trimming took 5 bases from V and 11 from J; bases not matched to a gene: 8. The CDR3 loop spans 14 amino acids. Germline V gene lookup returns CDR1 SGHTA and CDR2 FQGNSA. CDR3 nucleotides: TGTGCCAGCAGCAGAGGACAGGGTATAGCACCCCTCCACTTT. Its protein is CASSRGQGIAPLHF.

CDR3: CASSQDPAPGEKLFF. CDR3 coding DNA: TGCGCCAGCAGCCAAGATCCGGCCCCGGGTGAAAAACTGTTTTTT. The rearrangement uses TRBV4-3 and TRBJ1-4; D unresolved. Germline V lookup: CDR1 LGHNA, CDR2 YSLEER. CDR3 length: 15 amino acids. V shed 0 bases and J shed 7 bases, with 12 bases lying between them.

This clone appeared once. The V and J genes are TRBV7-9 and TRBJ2-5, with 9 bases aligning to TRBD1. After removal of 7 bases from V and 5 bases from J, the junction contained 14 bases not matched to a gene. Germline assignment: CDR1 SEHNR and CDR2 FQNEAQ (reference sequence). The CDR3 is 16 residues long. CDR3 in amino acids: CASTLHRQGVRETQYF. In nucleotides, the CDR3 is TGTGCCAGCACCCTACACAGACAGGGGGTAAGGGAGACCCAGTACTTC. The whole variable domain, remainder taken from reference TRBV7-9 and TRBJ2-5, is DTGVSQNPRHKITKRGQNVTFRCDPISEHNRLYWYRQTLGQGPEFLTYFQNEAQLEKSRLLSDRFSAERPKGSFSTLEIQRTEQGDSAMYLCASTLHRQGVRETQYFGPGTRLLVL.

This clone occurred a few times. The J gene is TRBJ2-1, the V gene TRBV9, with TRBD1 matching over 7 bases. CDR3 size: 14 residues. Germline V lookup: CDR1 SGDLS, CDR2 YYNGEE. V gave up 1 base and J gave up 4 bases; unmatched junction bases: 2. Here the CDR3 DNA reads TGTGCCAGCAGCGTAACGGGACAGTACAATGAGCAGTTCTTC. It yields the protein CASSVTGQYNEQFF.

For the CDR3, the DNA is TGTGCCAGCAGTTCCTATGGGACACGCTCCTACAATGAGCAGTTCTTC. Amino acids: CASSSYGTRSYNEQFF. The chain uses TRBV27 and TRBJ2-1; possibly TRBD1 for D (6 bases). The CDR3 runs 16 residues. Germline V gene lookup returns CDR1 MNHEY and CDR2 SMNVEV (reference sequence). V shed 4 bases and J shed 0 bases, with 13 bases lying between them.

This chain uses TRBV9 with TRBJ2-1; perhaps TRBD1 as D (6 bases). The CDR3 sequence is 15 residues long. Trimming removed 3 bases at V and 0 bases at J, with 10 bases between. Looked up from germline, CDR1 is SGDLS and CDR2 is YYNGEE. The CDR3 sequence: CASSGTGSSYNEQFF. The CDR3 DNA sequence: TGTGCCAGCAGCGGTACAGGGAGCTCCTACAATGAGCAGTTCTTC.

This chain connects TRBV6-1 to TRBJ1-2; 10 bases match TRBD1. V was clipped by 7 bases and J by 4 bases; unmatched bases: 3. Germline V gives CDR1 MNHNS, CDR2 SASEGT. This CDR3 is built from 13 residues. The DNA for the CDR3 is TGTGCCAGCATTTGGACAGGGGGCTATGGCTACACCTTC. It is translated as CASIWTGGYGYTF.

The rearrangement uses TRBV4-3 and TRBJ2-1, with 7 bases matching TRBD2. The CDR3 consists of 17 residues. Losses at the gene ends were 2 bases for V and 4 bases for J; bases not matched to a gene: 11. Germline-derived CDR1 and CDR2 are LGHNA and YSLEER. The CDR3 loop is CASSQTPVSGAYNEQFF. In DNA, the CDR3 is TGCGCCAGCAGCCAAACCCCTGTGAGCGGGGCTTACAATGAGCAGTTCTTC.

The J gene is TRBJ2-7, the V gene TRBV29-1; the D gene is possibly TRBD2 (5 bases). The V and J ends lost 5 bases and 0 bases respectively, with 14 bases between them. Germline V gene lookup returns CDR1 SQVTM and CDR2 ANQGSEA. CDR3 size: 14 residues. The CDR3 region is CSVWSGDSSYEQYF. The CDR3 nucleotides read TGCAGCGTTTGGAGCGGCGATAGCTCCTACGAGCAGTACTTC.

The chain joins TRBV7-9 to TRBJ2-5; 11 bases fit TRBD1. From germline, CDR1 is SEHNR and CDR2 FQNEAQ (reference sequence). The CDR3 is 17 amino acids. V lost 5 bases and J lost 5; bases outside the gene matches: 13. The CDR3 reads CASSPRRGQGASETQYF. As DNA, the CDR3 is TGTGCCAGCAGCCCTCGCCGTGGACAGGGGGCATCGGAGACCCAGTACTTC.

The chain has TRBV25-1 and TRBJ1-1, with D possibly TRBD1 on 5 matching bases. CDR1 and CDR2 (germline): MGHDK, SYGVNS. The germline V and J ends were trimmed by 7 bases and 3 bases, with 18 bases remaining between them. The CDR3 is made up of 15 amino acids. Here the CDR3 DNA reads TGTGCCAGCAAGAGTTCTTGGGCGGGGGACACTGAAGCTTTCTTT. Its translation: CASKSSWAGDTEAFF.

The chain carries TRBV30 and TRBJ2-5, with D possibly matching TRBD1 (5 bases). Germline-derived CDR1 and CDR2 are GTSNPN and SVGIG (reference sequence). V gave up 2 bases and J gave up 7 bases, with 8 bases separating them. This CDR3 region has 11 residues. CDR3 loop: CAWSIRGTQYF. The CDR3 coding sequence is TGTGCCTGGAGTATAAGGGGGACCCAGTACTTC.

The chain employs TRBV6-5 and TRBJ1-1; D is possibly TRBD1 (5 bases). There are 14 residues in the CDR3. CDR1 MNHEY and CDR2 SVGAGI come from the germline V gene. V was cut by 6 bases and J by 3 bases, with 14 bases left in between. The CDR3 spells CASSPLGGDTEAFF. As DNA, the CDR3 is TGTGCCAGCAGCCCACTCGGGGGAGACACTGAAGCTTTCTTT.

This clone was detected a few times. This rearrangement joins TRBV4-1 to TRBJ2-1, with D hard to call. The CDR3 covers 18 residues. Germline values: CDR1 MGHRA, CDR2 YSYEKL. V lost 0 bases to trimming and J lost 0 bases, with 15 bases between them. This CDR3 is CASSQDRAEPSSYNEQFF. CDR3 coding DNA: TGCGCCAGCAGCCAAGATCGCGCGGAACCAAGCTCCTACAATGAGCAGTTCTTC.

The J gene is TRBJ1-4, the V gene TRBV6-6; 8 nucleotides align to TRBD1. Germline CDR1 is MNHNY and CDR2 is SVGAGI (reference sequence). The CDR3 is 14 amino acids. V was pared by 6 bases and J by 8 bases, with 8 bases of the junction left unmatched. The CDR3 DNA is TGTGCCAGCAGCCCCCCGGACAGGGTAGAAAAACTGTTTTTT. The encoded protein is CASSPPDRVEKLFF.

About this clone: The germline gene is not matched at one end of the junction; a read error may be the cause. The V gene is TRBV6-4, the J gene TRBJ2-2; TRBD2 matches 8 bases. The CDR3 is 20 amino acids. Per the germline V gene, CDR1 is MRHNA and CDR2 is SNTAGT. DNA for the CDR3: TGTGCCAGCACCTACCCCCCAGCGGCGGACGGGGGGGCGAACACCGGGGAGCTATTTTTT. Encoded protein: CASTYPPAADGGANTGELFF.

The rearrangement uses TRBV29-1 and TRBJ1-1; 10 bases fit TRBD1. Losses at the gene ends were 7 bases for V and 3 bases for J; bases not matched to a gene: 5. CDR1 SQVTM and CDR2 ANQGSEA come from the germline V gene. CDR3 size: 13 residues. CDR3 in DNA: TGCAGCGGGGACAGGGGCGAGGACACTGAAGCTTTCTTT. This codes for CSGDRGEDTEAFF.

V usage is TRBV9 and J usage is TRBJ1-1, with D uncertain. V lost 0 bases and J lost 6, with 18 bases in between. Germline-derived CDR1 and CDR2 are SGDLS and YYNGEE. CDR3 length: 16 residues. CDR3 loop: CASSVAVGLTEAEAFF. As DNA, the CDR3 is TGTGCCAGCAGCGTAGCTGTCGGGTTGACGGAAGCTGAAGCTTTCTTT. Full variable domain (rest looked up from reference TRBV9 and TRBJ1-1): DSGVTQTPKHLITATGQRVTLRCSPRSGDLSVYWYQQSLDQGLQFLIQYYNGEERAKGNILERFSAQQFPDLHSELNLSSLELGDSALYFCASSVAVGLTEAEAFFGQGTRLTVV.